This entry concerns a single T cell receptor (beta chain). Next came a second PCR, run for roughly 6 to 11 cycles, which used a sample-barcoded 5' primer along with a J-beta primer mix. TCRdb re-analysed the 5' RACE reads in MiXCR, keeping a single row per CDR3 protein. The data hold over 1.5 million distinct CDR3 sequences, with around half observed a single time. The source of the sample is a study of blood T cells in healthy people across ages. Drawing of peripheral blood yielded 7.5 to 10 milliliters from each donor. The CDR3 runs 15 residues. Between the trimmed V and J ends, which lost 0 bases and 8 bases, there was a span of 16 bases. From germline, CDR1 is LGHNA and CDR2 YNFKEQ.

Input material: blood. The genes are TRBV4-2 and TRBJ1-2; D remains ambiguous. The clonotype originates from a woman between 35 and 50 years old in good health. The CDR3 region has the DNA TGTGCCAGCAGCCAAGAAAAATGGCCCAACGGAGGCTACACCTTC. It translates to CASSQEKWPNGGYTF.